This is a list of T cell receptor beta chains from one sample in a study of T cells in narcolepsy. Clones were read by immunoSEQ multiplex PCR, and TCRdb kept only the in-frame ones, dropping some. The data contain under 35,000 clones, around 87% of them singletons. The specimen was memory (CD45RA-) CD4+ T cells from blood. The origin of the receptors is a human donor in good health. Both conserved end residues are part of each CDR3. A D gene is named only where the DNA matches it firmly. Some rows have no size entry. The others give once, few or many, or a class for an expanded clone.

v_call: TRBV4-2
d_call: -
clone_size: -
j_call: TRBJ1-1
cdr3_nt: TGTGCCAGCAGCCAGAATCCTGGGTTGAGTGTAGCTTTCTTT
cdr3_aa: CASSQNPGLSVAFF

v_call: TRBV11-1
d_call: -
clone_size: -
j_call: TRBJ2-7
cdr3_nt: TGTGCCAGCAGCGGGTTTTACCAGGGCGAGCAGTACTTC
cdr3_aa: CASSGFYQGEQYF

v_call: TRBV23-1
d_call: -
clone_size: -
j_call: TRBJ2-7
cdr3_nt: TGCGCCGTCATGTCTGGGGGACAAAACTACGAGCAGTACTTC
cdr3_aa: CAVMSGGQNYEQYF

v_call: TRBV7-6
d_call: -
clone_size: -
j_call: TRBJ2-1
cdr3_nt: TGTGCCAGCAGCTTAGCGGGGGAGCAGTTCTTC
cdr3_aa: CASSLAGEQFF

v_call: TRBV21-1
d_call: -
clone_size: -
j_call: TRBJ2-7
cdr3_nt: TGTGCCAGCACGCCCGGGGTCAAGGACCCAGCACTTAGCGTCCCGCACGAGCAGTACTTC
cdr3_aa: CASTPGVKDPALSVPHEQYF

v_call: TRBV30
d_call: -
clone_size: -
j_call: TRBJ1-1
cdr3_nt: TGTGCCTGGAAGCCGGGGGATGGCACTGAAGCTTTCTTT
cdr3_aa: CAWKPGDGTEAFF

v_call: TRBV5-4
d_call: TRBD1
clone_size: -
j_call: TRBJ1-1
cdr3_nt: TGTGCCAGCAGCCCGGACAGGGTTCTTCTCATGAACACTGAAGCTTTCTTT
cdr3_aa: CASSPDRVLLMNTEAFF

v_call: TRBV25-1
d_call: -
clone_size: -
j_call: TRBJ2-3
cdr3_nt: TGTGCCAGCAGTGAAGTAGGGTTAGCTGCCGGCACAGATACGCAGTATTTT
cdr3_aa: CASSEVGLAAGTDTQYF

v_call: TRBV23-1
d_call: TRBD1
clone_size: -
j_call: TRBJ1-2
cdr3_nt: TGCGCCAGCAGTCCACCGACAGGGAACGGCTACACCTTC
cdr3_aa: CASSPPTGNGYTF

v_call: TRBV5-4
d_call: -
clone_size: -
j_call: TRBJ1-1
cdr3_nt: TGTGCCAGCAGCTTCGGGGGAGGCTCTGAAGCTTTCTTT
cdr3_aa: CASSFGGGSEAFF

v_call: TRBV6-1
d_call: -
clone_size: -
j_call: TRBJ1-6
cdr3_nt: TGTGCCAGCAGCCAAGCCGCCGCGCATTCACCCCTCCACTTT
cdr3_aa: CASSQAAAHSPLHF

v_call: TRBV5-1
d_call: -
clone_size: -
j_call: TRBJ2-2
cdr3_nt: TGCGCCAGCAGCTTGATTGCGGAGTCCGGGGAGCTGTTTTTT
cdr3_aa: CASSLIAESGELFF

v_call: TRBV19
d_call: -
clone_size: -
j_call: TRBJ2-7
cdr3_nt: TGTGCCAGTAGTGAAGGGTCGGGACGGGAGAAATCCTACGAGCAGTACTTC
cdr3_aa: CASSEGSGREKSYEQYF

v_call: TRBV6-1
d_call: -
clone_size: once
j_call: TRBJ2-2
cdr3_nt: TGTGCCAGCAGTACCCAGGGACTTTCTGGGGAGCTGTTTTTT
cdr3_aa: CASSTQGLSGELFF

v_call: TRBV6-1
d_call: -
clone_size: -
j_call: TRBJ2-7
cdr3_nt: TGTGCCAGCAGTGAAGCGGCCAGCAGGGGCCCCTACGAGCAGTACTTC
cdr3_aa: CASSEAASRGPYEQYF

v_call: TRBV6-5
d_call: -
clone_size: -
j_call: TRBJ1-1
cdr3_nt: TGTGCCAGCGGACGGGGGGTACTGGTCCCTGAAGCTTTCTTT
cdr3_aa: CASGRGVLVPEAFF

v_call: TRBV2
d_call: -
clone_size: once
j_call: TRBJ1-2
cdr3_nt: TGTGCCAGCAGCGAGGGACGGTGGATATATGGCTACACCTTC
cdr3_aa: CASSEGRWIYGYTF

v_call: TRBV2
d_call: -
clone_size: -
j_call: TRBJ1-1
cdr3_nt: TGTGCCAGCACCAAAAATGCGGGCTCGAAAGCTTTCTTT
cdr3_aa: CASTKNAGSKAFF

v_call: TRBV10-3
d_call: -
clone_size: few
j_call: TRBJ2-5
cdr3_nt: TGTGCCATCAGTGAGATCGGGGAGGAGACCCAGTACTTC
cdr3_aa: CAISEIGEETQYF

v_call: TRBV19
d_call: -
clone_size: -
j_call: TRBJ1-1
cdr3_nt: TGTGCCAGTACGCCAACCTGGACAGCAGAAGCTTTCTTT
cdr3_aa: CASTPTWTAEAFF

v_call: TRBV19
d_call: TRBD2
clone_size: -
j_call: TRBJ2-3
cdr3_nt: TGTGCCAGTAGCAACCTAGCGGGAGCCCTTGATACGCAGTATTTT
cdr3_aa: CASSNLAGALDTQYF

v_call: TRBV4-1
d_call: -
clone_size: -
j_call: TRBJ1-4
cdr3_nt: TGCGCCAGCAGCCAAGAGCCCGCATCAACTAATGAAAAACTGTTTTTT
cdr3_aa: CASSQEPASTNEKLFF

v_call: TRBV29-1
d_call: -
clone_size: few
j_call: TRBJ2-7
cdr3_nt: TGCAGCGCTTCGATGGACTTCCAAGAGCAGTACTTC
cdr3_aa: CSASMDFQEQYF

v_call: TRBV7-9
d_call: -
clone_size: once
j_call: TRBJ1-4
cdr3_nt: TGTGCCAGCAGTTCTGGGGTGGAGGGTGAAAAACTGTTTTTT
cdr3_aa: CASSSGVEGEKLFF

v_call: TRBV27
d_call: -
clone_size: once
j_call: TRBJ2-2
cdr3_nt: TGTGCCAGCAGTTTGGTCAGGGGCAGCGGGGAGCTGTTTTTT
cdr3_aa: CASSLVRGSGELFF

v_call: TRBV5-5
d_call: -
clone_size: few
j_call: TRBJ1-1
cdr3_nt: TGTGCCAGCATAGGGGGGAGCTACACTGAAGCTTTCTTT
cdr3_aa: CASIGGSYTEAFF

v_call: TRBV28
d_call: TRBD2
clone_size: -
j_call: TRBJ2-7
cdr3_nt: TGTGCCAGCACCGAACTAGCGGGACTGGGCGAGCAGTACTTC
cdr3_aa: CASTELAGLGEQYF

v_call: TRBV30
d_call: -
clone_size: once
j_call: TRBJ2-1
cdr3_nt: TGTGCCTGCCGGGGAAAGAGCTCCTACAATGAGCAGTTCTTC
cdr3_aa: CACRGKSSYNEQFF

v_call: TRBV6-5
d_call: -
clone_size: -
j_call: TRBJ2-7
cdr3_nt: TGTGCCAGCAGTCCCCTTCACGAGCAGTACTTC
cdr3_aa: CASSPLHEQYF

v_call: TRBV7-2
d_call: TRBD1
clone_size: -
j_call: TRBJ1-4
cdr3_nt: TGTGCCAGCAGCTTAATGGGACAGGCTAATGAAAAACTGTTTTTT
cdr3_aa: CASSLMGQANEKLFF

v_call: TRBV30
d_call: -
clone_size: -
j_call: TRBJ1-6
cdr3_nt: TGTGCCTGGAGTAAGGAGAGGGAGAATTCACCCCTCCACTTT
cdr3_aa: CAWSKERENSPLHF

v_call: TRBV5-6
d_call: -
clone_size: -
j_call: TRBJ1-5
cdr3_nt: TGTGCCAGCAGCTTGGGGATTATAACAGGGTCCAATCAGCCCCAGCATTTT
cdr3_aa: CASSLGIITGSNQPQHF

v_call: TRBV13
d_call: -
clone_size: -
j_call: TRBJ2-1
cdr3_nt: TGCGCCAGCAGCTCAGGGGCTAGCGGACTTAATGAGCAGTTCTTC
cdr3_aa: CASSSGASGLNEQFF

v_call: TRBV7-3
d_call: -
clone_size: once
j_call: TRBJ2-1
cdr3_nt: TGTGCCAGCAGCTTAACTTCTACAGGGTCCTACAATGAGCAGTTCTTC
cdr3_aa: CASSLTSTGSYNEQFF

v_call: TRBV30
d_call: -
clone_size: -
j_call: TRBJ2-7
cdr3_nt: TGTGCCTGGGGAGGGAACGAGCAGTACTTC
cdr3_aa: CAWGGNEQYF

v_call: TRBV6-1
d_call: -
clone_size: -
j_call: TRBJ1-3
cdr3_nt: TGTGCCAGCAGTGAAGAAGGGCACACCATATATTTT
cdr3_aa: CASSEEGHTIYF

v_call: TRBV5-1
d_call: TRBD1
clone_size: -
j_call: TRBJ2-3
cdr3_nt: TGCGCCAGCAGCTTGGGGGACAGGGATGAAGATACGCAGTATTTT
cdr3_aa: CASSLGDRDEDTQYF

v_call: TRBV2
d_call: TRBD1
clone_size: -
j_call: TRBJ2-1
cdr3_nt: TGTGCCAGCGGCCCCGGGACAGGGGGGTACAATGAGCAGTTCTTC
cdr3_aa: CASGPGTGGYNEQFF

v_call: TRBV28
d_call: TRBD2
clone_size: -
j_call: TRBJ2-1
cdr3_nt: TGTGCCATCTCCAGGGAGGGCTGGGAGCAGTTCTTC
cdr3_aa: CAISREGWEQFF

v_call: TRBV6-1
d_call: TRBD1
clone_size: -
j_call: TRBJ1-2
cdr3_nt: TGTGCCAGCAGTGAAGCCTGGGACAGGCGCTATGGCTACACCTTC
cdr3_aa: CASSEAWDRRYGYTF

v_call: TRBV18
d_call: -
clone_size: -
j_call: TRBJ1-2
cdr3_nt: TGTGCCAGCTCACCGCGGCAGGGAACATATGGCTACACCTTC
cdr3_aa: CASSPRQGTYGYTF

v_call: TRBV21-1
d_call: -
clone_size: -
j_call: TRBJ1-1
cdr3_nt: TGTGCCAGCAGCAAACCGGGACGGCGGAACACTGAAGCTTTCTTT
cdr3_aa: CASSKPGRRNTEAFF

v_call: TRBV6-7
d_call: TRBD1
clone_size: once
j_call: TRBJ2-2
cdr3_nt: TGTGCCAGCAGTCCACACCAGGGGGCTGGCACCGGGGAGCCGTTTTTT
cdr3_aa: CASSPHQGAGTGEPFF

v_call: TRBV4-2
d_call: TRBD2
clone_size: -
j_call: TRBJ2-1
cdr3_nt: TGTGCCAGCAGCCAAGATTTAGGGACTAGATTACACAATGAGCAGTTCTTC
cdr3_aa: CASSQDLGTRLHNEQFF

v_call: TRBV25-1
d_call: -
clone_size: -
j_call: TRBJ1-1
cdr3_nt: TGTGCCAGCATGGGGCCCCAGGGTGTCACTAAAGCTTTCTTT
cdr3_aa: CASMGPQGVTKAFF

v_call: TRBV6-1
d_call: -
clone_size: -
j_call: TRBJ2-3
cdr3_nt: TGTGCCAGCCTCCCGGGGCCTAGCACAGATACGCAGTATTTT
cdr3_aa: CASLPGPSTDTQYF

v_call: TRBV4-1
d_call: -
clone_size: -
j_call: TRBJ1-4
cdr3_nt: TGCGCCAGCAGCCAAGATGGCCGTCAGGGAACTAATGAAAAACTGTTTTTT
cdr3_aa: CASSQDGRQGTNEKLFF

v_call: TRBV5-4
d_call: TRBD1
clone_size: -
j_call: TRBJ1-1
cdr3_nt: TGTGCCAGCAGCTTAGGGGGCAAGGGCACTGAAGCTTTCTTT
cdr3_aa: CASSLGGKGTEAFF

v_call: TRBV2
d_call: TRBD2
clone_size: -
j_call: TRBJ2-7
cdr3_nt: TGTGCCAGCAGTACGGGACTAGGCTACGAGCAGTACTTC
cdr3_aa: CASSTGLGYEQYF

v_call: TRBV6-6
d_call: -
clone_size: -
j_call: TRBJ2-5
cdr3_nt: TGTGCCAGCAGTTACGGGACCCCGGGGCCAGAGACCCAGTACTTC
cdr3_aa: CASSYGTPGPETQYF

v_call: TRBV25-1
d_call: TRBD1
clone_size: -
j_call: TRBJ1-1
cdr3_nt: TGTGCCAGCAGTGAATATAACCGGGACAGGGGGCACACTGAAGCTTTCTTT
cdr3_aa: CASSEYNRDRGHTEAFF